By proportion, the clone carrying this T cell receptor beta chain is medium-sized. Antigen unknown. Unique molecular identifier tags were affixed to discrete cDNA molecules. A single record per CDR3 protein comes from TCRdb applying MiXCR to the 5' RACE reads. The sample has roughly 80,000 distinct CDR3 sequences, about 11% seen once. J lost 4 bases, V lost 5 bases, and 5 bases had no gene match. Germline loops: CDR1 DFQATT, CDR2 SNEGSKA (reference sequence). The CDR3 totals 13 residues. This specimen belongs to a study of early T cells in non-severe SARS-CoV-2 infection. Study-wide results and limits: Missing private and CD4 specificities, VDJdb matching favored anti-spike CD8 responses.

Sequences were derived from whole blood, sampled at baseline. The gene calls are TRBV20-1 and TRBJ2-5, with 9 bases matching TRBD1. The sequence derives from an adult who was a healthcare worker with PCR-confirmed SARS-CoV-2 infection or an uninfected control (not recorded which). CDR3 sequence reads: CSAPQGAGETQYF. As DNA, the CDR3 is TGCAGTGCTCCACAGGGGGCGGGAGAGACCCAGTACTTC.